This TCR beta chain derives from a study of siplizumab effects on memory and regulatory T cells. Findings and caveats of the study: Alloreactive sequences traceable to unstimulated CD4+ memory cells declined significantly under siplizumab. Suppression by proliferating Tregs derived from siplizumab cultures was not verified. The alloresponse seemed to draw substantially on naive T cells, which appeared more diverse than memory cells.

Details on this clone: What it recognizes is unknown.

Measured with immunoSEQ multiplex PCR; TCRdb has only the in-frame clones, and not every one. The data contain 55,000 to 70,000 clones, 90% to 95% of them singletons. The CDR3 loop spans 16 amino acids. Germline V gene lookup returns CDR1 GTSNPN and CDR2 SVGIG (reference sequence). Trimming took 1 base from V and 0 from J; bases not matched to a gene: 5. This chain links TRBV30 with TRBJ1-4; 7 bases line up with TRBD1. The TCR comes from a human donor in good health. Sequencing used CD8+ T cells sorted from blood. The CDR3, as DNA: TGTGCCTGGAGTGCCGGACAGGTTACAACTAATGAAAAACTGTTTTTT. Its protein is CAWSAGQVTTNEKLFF.